This T cell receptor (beta chain) is from a study of patients and donors after allogeneic stem cell transplantation. TCRdb re-called the RT-PCR reads with MiXCR, one entry per CDR3 protein. The sample has roughly 200,000 distinct CDR3 sequences, over 30% seen once. The table lists this clonotype with a few counts. With 4 bases clipped from V and 6 bases from J, the junction kept 7 bases outside the gene matches. The CDR3 spans 16 residues. Germline CDR1 SGHNT, CDR2 YYREEE (reference sequence). The source of this sequence is a human donor who was either an allogeneic HSCT recipient or a stem cell or donor lymphocyte infusion donor (not recorded which). It is not recorded whose cells these are; they may come from a transplant donor. The sequenced sample consisted of blood, either unsorted or a sorted T cell fraction (not recorded which). This rearrangement joins TRBV5-4 to TRBJ2-2; 12 bases are a match to TRBD1. The CDR3 here is CASSAGQGAVSGELFF. For the CDR3, the DNA is TGTGCCAGCAGCGCGGGACAGGGGGCGGTTTCCGGGGAGCTGTTTTTT. Variable domain in full (rest from reference TRBV5-4 and TRBJ2-2): ETGVTQSPTHLIKTRGQQVTLRCSSQSGHNTVSWYQQALGQGPQFIFQYYREEENGRGNFPPRFSGLQFPNYSSELNVNALELDDSALYLCASSAGQGAVSGELFFGEGSRLTVL.